This T cell receptor (beta chain) was sequenced in a study of cytomegalovirus exposure and HLA in healthy donors. Notes on the study in general: Some public TCRs appeared in many individuals, while most sequences were rare.

It was with 60 Vbeta and 13 Jbeta primers that the PCR ran. The table came from immunoSEQ multiplex PCR; TCRdb's copy has only in-frame clones and leaves some out. The listing records 50,000 to 75,000 clones. Trimming took 0 bases from V and 3 from J; bases not matched to a gene: 2. Germline V CDR1 and CDR2: MNHEY, SVGAGI. The CDR3 contains 15 residues. In regard to this clone: Its antigen remains unknown.

The TCR comes from a woman aged 18-29 years in good health and CMV-seronegative. The sample was PBMCs. This sequence joins TRBV6-5 and TRBJ1-2; 9 bases map to TRBD1. The DNA of the CDR3 is TGTGCCAGCAGTTACTCGGACAGGGGAGACTATGGCTACACCTTC. This encodes CASSYSDRGDYGYTF.